A selection of T cell receptor beta chains follows, all from one sample in a study of T-cell memory formation after mild COVID-19. TCRdb reprocessed the 5' RACE reads via MiXCR and lists one record per CDR3 protein. The data hold approximately 580,000 distinct CDR3 sequences, with 20% observed a single time. The sample taken for sequencing was PBMCs or a T cell subset sorted from them (not recorded which). All receptors derive from an adult woman who had mild COVID-19 (a few samples of this study predate the infection). Cell type and time point are not known. Both conserved end residues are part of each CDR3. D genes are given only for firm matches. Some rows mark clone size as missing; the rest say once, few, many or name a class of expanded clone.

d_call | clone_size | j_call | v_call | cdr3_nt | cdr3_aa
TRBD1 | few | TRBJ2-1 | TRBV9 | TGTGCCAGCAGCGCCGACTTCATTACGGGACAGGGGAACAATGAGCAGTTCTTC | CASSADFITGQGNNEQFF
NA | few | TRBJ1-2 | TRBV20-1 | TGCAGTGCTAGAGATTGGGACACCTATGGCTACACCTTC | CSARDWDTYGYTF
NA | few | TRBJ2-2 | TRBV7-6 | TGTGCCGCCAAGGGTTTCGGCACCGGGGAGCTGTTTTTT | CAAKGFGTGELFF
NA | NA | TRBJ1-4 | TRBV20-1 | TGCAGTGCTAGAGATTTTACCGGGCTAGATGAAAAACTGTTTTTT | CSARDFTGLDEKLFF
TRBD1 | NA | TRBJ2-7 | TRBV6-1 | TGTGCCAGCAGTGGACCCGGGACAGGGCCTTCCTACGAGCAGTACTTC | CASSGPGTGPSYEQYF
TRBD1 | NA | TRBJ2-7 | TRBV9 | TGTGCCAGCAGCCCGTCGGTGGGGCAGGGGGCTTACGAGCAGTACTTC | CASSPSVGQGAYEQYF
NA | NA | TRBJ1-1 | TRBV20-1 | TGCAGTGCTAGAGAAGGGGCAGGGCCAGCTTTCTTT | CSAREGAGPAFF
NA | NA | TRBJ2-1 | TRBV7-9 | TGTGCCAGCAGCCCACCAGCCGGGACAACTTTCAATGAGCAGTTCTTC | CASSPPAGTTFNEQFF
NA | NA | TRBJ2-7 | TRBV29-1 | TGCAGCGTTGGCCGGGGTAGCTCCTACGAGCAGTACTTC | CSVGRGSSYEQYF
NA | NA | TRBJ2-1 | TRBV19 | TGTGCCAGTAGTCGCAGGGGAGATTCCTACAATGAGCAGTTCTTC | CASSRRGDSYNEQFF
NA | NA | TRBJ2-5 | TRBV5-4 | TGTGCCAGCAGCTTGGATCTTAGTCAAGAGACCCAGTACTTC | CASSLDLSQETQYF
TRBD2 | NA | TRBJ2-3 | TRBV7-6 | TGTGCCAGCAGCCAACTAGCGGGGGTCGGGGATACGCAGTATTTT | CASSQLAGVGDTQYF
NA | few | TRBJ2-7 | TRBV24-1 | TGTGCCACCAGTGATTTCAGGGGCCTCCGAAACGAGCAGTACTTC | CATSDFRGLRNEQYF
NA | few | TRBJ1-1 | TRBV4-1 | TGCGCCAGCACACTGCCGGGCTCTAAAACTGAAGCTTTCTTT | CASTLPGSKTEAFF
NA | NA | TRBJ2-2 | TRBV12-3/TRBV12-4 | TGTGCCAGCAATGGGGACTGGGTTAACACCGGGGAGCTGTTTTTT | CASNGDWVNTGELFF
TRBD1 | NA | TRBJ2-7 | TRBV2 | TGTGCCAGCAGTGGGACAGGGATTTCGGAAGAGCAGTACTTC | CASSGTGISEEQYF
NA | few | TRBJ2-1 | TRBV2 | TGTGCCAGCAGTGACCCGATCGACAGTCTTAGCTCCTACAATGAGCAGTTCTTC | CASSDPIDSLSSYNEQFF
NA | few | TRBJ2-7 | TRBV14 | TGTGCCAGCAGCCTAGGTGGGGCCAGCATTTCTCTACGGCAGTACTTC | CASSLGGASISLRQYF
TRBD2 | NA | TRBJ2-1 | TRBV7-8 | TGTGCCAGCAGCTTCTCTAGCGGGACTTACAATGAGCAGTTCTTC | CASSFSSGTYNEQFF
NA | NA | TRBJ1-5 | TRBV12-3/TRBV12-4 | TGTGCCAGCAGTTTTAGCACCCTCAATCAGCCCCAGCATTTT | CASSFSTLNQPQHF
TRBD1 | few | TRBJ1-2 | TRBV24-1 | TGTGCCACCAGTGATCGACGGGACAGCATCTATGGCTACACCTTC | CATSDRRDSIYGYTF
NA | NA | TRBJ2-2 | TRBV6-4 | TGTGCCAGCAGTGAAGGGCAGGGTGGCACCGGGGAGCTGTTTTTT | CASSEGQGGTGELFF
NA | few | TRBJ2-7 | TRBV2 | TGTGCCAGCATGAACGAATGGGGGTCATACGAGCAGTACTTC | CASMNEWGSYEQYF
TRBD1 | NA | TRBJ2-7 | TRBV29-1 | TGCAGCGTACTGGGACAGGCGCATCATCGGGGATACGAGCAGTACTTC | CSVLGQAHHRGYEQYF
NA | NA | TRBJ2-1 | TRBV7-3 | TGTGCCAGCAGCTTAAAAGGCCAACCCTACAATGAGCAGTTCTTC | CASSLKGQPYNEQFF
NA | many | TRBJ2-5 | TRBV29-1 | TGCAGCGTTGAACTCAGGGAACGGCAAGAGACCCAGTACTTC | CSVELRERQETQYF
NA | NA | TRBJ1-2 | TRBV30 | TGTGCCTGGATAAGGCGGGGGTCTAACTATGGCTACACCTTC | CAWIRRGSNYGYTF
NA | few | TRBJ2-5 | TRBV5-1 | TGCGCCAGCAGCTTGGTGGCAGCGCCGGAAGAGACCCAGTACTTC | CASSLVAAPEETQYF
NA | NA | TRBJ1-1 | TRBV6-5 | TGTGCCAGCAGTTACGCGACGAACACTGAAGCTTTCTTT | CASSYATNTEAFF
TRBD1 | many | TRBJ2-1 | TRBV14 | TGTGCCAGCAGCCAAACCGGGACAGGGAGGGGATCCAATGAGCAGTTCTTC | CASSQTGTGRGSNEQFF
TRBD1 | few | TRBJ2-7 | TRBV13 | TGTGCCAGCAGCCCCCGACAGGGTGTGAACGAGCAGTACTTC | CASSPRQGVNEQYF
NA | many | TRBJ1-1 | TRBV12-3/TRBV12-4 | TGTGCCAGCAGTCGTGGATTGAACACTGAAGCTTTCTTT | CASSRGLNTEAFF
TRBD1 | NA | TRBJ2-2 | TRBV29-1 | TGCAGCGTTGAAGATGGCTCAGGGGGGAACACCGGGGAGCTGTTTTTT | CSVEDGSGGNTGELFF
NA | NA | TRBJ2-1 | TRBV30 | TGTGCCTGGAGTGTAGGCGTCAGCCTCTACAATGAGCAGTTCTTC | CAWSVGVSLYNEQFF
NA | NA | TRBJ1-5 | TRBV18 | TGTGCCAGCTCAGGAGGGGACACAGGAGCGGATCAGCCCCAGCATTTT | CASSGGDTGADQPQHF
NA | NA | TRBJ1-2 | TRBV10-3 | TGTGCCATCAGTGAGACAGAGACTGGCTACACCTTC | CAISETETGYTF
NA | few | TRBJ2-7 | TRBV7-8 | TGTGCCAGCAGCCTCCGGGACCTATTACCCTACGAGCAGTACTTC | CASSLRDLLPYEQYF
TRBD1 | NA | TRBJ2-3 | TRBV23-1 | TGCGCCAGCACCAGAGGTCCAGGGGGCTCGACAGATACGCAGTATTTT | CASTRGPGGSTDTQYF
NA | NA | TRBJ2-3 | TRBV6-4 | TGTGCCAGCAGTGACGGGGGGGCCACAGATACGCAGTATTTT | CASSDGGATDTQYF
NA | NA | TRBJ2-1 | TRBV5-5 | TGTGCCAGCAGCTTCAGGGGGGGCGATGAGCAGTTCTTC | CASSFRGGDEQFF
TRBD1 | NA | TRBJ2-7 | TRBV9 | TGTGCCAGCGGCCCCGGACAGGGGGCGCATGGATACGAGCAGTACTTC | CASGPGQGAHGYEQYF
TRBD2 | NA | TRBJ2-7 | TRBV5-1 | TGCGCCAGCAGCTCCGGGACTAGCGGGAACTACGAGCAGTACTTC | CASSSGTSGNYEQYF
NA | once | TRBJ2-7 | TRBV15 | TGTGCCACCAGCAGAGAGCGGGTTGGGCACTACGAGCAGTACTTC | CATSRERVGHYEQYF
TRBD1 | NA | TRBJ2-1 | TRBV7-9 | TGTGCCAGCAGGAATCCGGGACAGAAGTTCGAGCAGTTCTTC | CASRNPGQKFEQFF
NA | NA | TRBJ2-1 | TRBV20-1 | TGCAGTGCCTGGAAGCAGGGTAGTTTCGATGAGCAGTTCTTC | CSAWKQGSFDEQFF
TRBD2 | few | TRBJ2-1 | TRBV3-1 | TGTGCCAGCAGCCAAGATTCGGCTAGCGGGTGGAATGAGCAGTTCTTC | CASSQDSASGWNEQFF
TRBD2 | few | TRBJ2-3 | TRBV7-3 | TGTGCCAGCAGCCAAATACTAGCGGGAGAGGTGGATACGCAGTATTTT | CASSQILAGEVDTQYF
NA | NA | TRBJ2-1 | TRBV5-1 | TGCGCCAGCAGCTTACCGGGACTCCATAATGAGCAGTTCTTC | CASSLPGLHNEQFF
NA | few | TRBJ2-1 | TRBV11-2 | TGTGCCAGCAGCTTAGATCCTGGGTCCAATGAGCAGTTCTTC | CASSLDPGSNEQFF
TRBD2 | few | TRBJ2-3 | TRBV6-5 | TGTGCCAGCAGTTACCAGGGACTAGCGACAGATACGCAGTATTTT | CASSYQGLATDTQYF
TRBD2 | NA | TRBJ2-7 | TRBV18 | TGTGCCAGCTCACAAAGCGGGGGAGAATACGAGCAGTACTTC | CASSQSGGEYEQYF